These T cell receptor beta chains were read from a single sample in a study of identical twins. In TCRdb, the 5' RACE reads were re-called with MiXCR into one record per CDR3 protein. Among around 100,000 distinct CDR3 sequences listed, about 5.6% were seen once. The sequenced sample consisted of memory T cells sorted from blood. The source of these receptors is a woman aged 50 to 60 in good health. The CDR3 runs from the conserved cysteine through the conserved F or W. D genes are given only for firm matches. The listing skips clone size in some rows; elsewhere it reads once, few, many or a size class.

TGTGCCAGCAGCCTCAATGGGATCGGCTACACCTTC CASSLNGIGYTF TRBJ1-2 . many TRBV11-1
TGCGCCAGCAGCCAAGATAGGTTCTCGGGCAATGAGCAGTTCTTC CASSQDRFSGNEQFF TRBJ2-1 . many TRBV4-1
TGCAGTGCTAGAGAACCCGGGACTAGCGGGTCCAATGAGCAGTTCTTC CSAREPGTSGSNEQFF TRBJ2-1 TRBD2 . TRBV20-1
TGTGCCAGCAGCTCCGATGTCCAAGAGACCCAGTACTTC CASSSDVQETQYF TRBJ2-5 . . TRBV7-3
TGTGCCAGTAGTATTGGGAAAGCGGGGGCCAACGTCCTGACTTTC CASSIGKAGANVLTF TRBJ2-6 . few TRBV19
TGTGCCAGTAGTACGGCCTCCCTGGGCGATATAGGCTACACCTTC CASSTASLGDIGYTF TRBJ1-2 . many TRBV19
TGTGCCAGCAGCCCTGGGGCACTGTACAATGAGCAGTTCTTC CASSPGALYNEQFF TRBJ2-1 . many TRBV3-1
TGTGCCAGCAGCCAACATCCGGGACAGAGCTCTGGGGCCAACGTCCTGACTTTC CASSQHPGQSSGANVLTF TRBJ2-6 TRBD1 many TRBV3-1
TGTGCCAGCAGCCGCCTGACTAGCGGGGACACAGATACGCAGTATTTT CASSRLTSGDTDTQYF TRBJ2-3 TRBD2 many TRBV12-3/TRBV12-4
TGTGCCAGCAGCTTAAGTCTGGGGGGTAATATAGCCAAAAACATTCAGTACTTC CASSLSLGGNIAKNIQYF TRBJ2-4 . many TRBV7-8
TGCAGTGCTAGAGATCGGCTAGCGGGAGAGGTCGGGGAGCTGTTTTTT CSARDRLAGEVGELFF TRBJ2-2 TRBD2 many TRBV20-1
TGTGCCAGCACCCATAACAGTCTCAGGACGGGGAGGCAGTATTTT CASTHNSLRTGRQYF TRBJ2-3 . . TRBV5-8
TGCAGTGCTGCCGATCCGACGGGAAACACTGAAGCTTTCTTT CSAADPTGNTEAFF TRBJ1-1 . many TRBV20-1
TGCAGTGCTAGTAGTTCAGGGCTGAATGAGCAGTTCTTC CSASSSGLNEQFF TRBJ2-1 . many TRBV20-1
TGTGCCAGCAGCTTAGTCTACGAGCAGTACTTC CASSLVYEQYF TRBJ2-7 . many TRBV7-2
TGTGCCAGCAGCAAGACTAGCGGGAGATATCAAGAGACCCAGTACTTC CASSKTSGRYQETQYF TRBJ2-5 TRBD2 many TRBV11-3
TGTGCCAGCACTGGCAGGGAAAACGAGCAGTACTTC CASTGRENEQYF TRBJ2-7 . once TRBV2
TGTGCCAGTAGTATTACCGGGACAGGGATATTCTACGAGCAGTACTTC CASSITGTGIFYEQYF TRBJ2-7 TRBD1 many TRBV19
TGTGCCAGTAGTATTAGACAGGCGTCCTACGAGCAGTACTTC CASSIRQASYEQYF TRBJ2-7 . . TRBV19
TGTGCCAGCAGCCTGGGACAGAGACCATATTCACCCCTCCACTTT CASSLGQRPYSPLHF TRBJ1-6 TRBD1 many TRBV13
TGCAGTGCTCGGGTTTCGACTAGCGGGAGAGGGGATACGCAGTATTTT CSARVSTSGRGDTQYF TRBJ2-3 TRBD2 many TRBV20-1
TGTGCCAGCAGCTCTACTAGCGGGAGAGGGATAGATACGCAGTATTTT CASSSTSGRGIDTQYF TRBJ2-3 TRBD2 . TRBV7-9
TGCAGTGCTACCGGGACTAGCGGGAGAGATACGCAGTATTTT CSATGTSGRDTQYF TRBJ2-3 TRBD2 many TRBV20-1
TGTGCCAGTGGGAGCCGTTACGAGCAGTACTTC CASGSRYEQYF TRBJ2-7 . few TRBV19
TGTGCCAGCAGTTTGAGGTCTAACCAAGAGACCCAGTACTTC CASSLRSNQETQYF TRBJ2-5 . many TRBV12-3/TRBV12-4
TGTGCCAGCAGCGCCACCGGGACTGCTTACTACGAGCAGTACTTC CASSATGTAYYEQYF TRBJ2-7 . . TRBV7-9
TGTGCCAGCAGTTTAATGAACAGGAATAGCAATCAGCCCCAGCATTTT CASSLMNRNSNQPQHF TRBJ1-5 . many TRBV12-3/TRBV12-4
TGTGCCAGCAGTCGAGACCGCGTGGGTGGCTACACCTTC CASSRDRVGGYTF TRBJ1-2 . few TRBV6-2/TRBV6-3
TGCAGTGCTAGAGATCCGTTTGGGATAGCGGGTTACACAGATACGCAGTATTTT CSARDPFGIAGYTDTQYF TRBJ2-3 TRBD2 many TRBV20-1
TGCAGCGTTGAAGACGGTACTAGCGGGAGTCGAGAGCAGTACTTC CSVEDGTSGSREQYF TRBJ2-7 TRBD2 many TRBV29-1
TGTGCCAGCAGTTTTCGGGTTCAAGCTAGCGGGTACCTGGCGGGAGATACGCAGTATTTT CASSFRVQASGYLAGDTQYF TRBJ2-3 TRBD2 many TRBV12-3/TRBV12-4
TGTGCCTGGAGTGGTGACAGGGATGGCCAGCCCCAGCATTTT CAWSGDRDGQPQHF TRBJ1-5 TRBD1 . TRBV30
TGTGCCAGCAGTGAGGACAGCTCTGGGGCCAACGTCCTGACTTTC CASSEDSSGANVLTF TRBJ2-6 . many TRBV6-4
TGTGCCAGCAGTTTGTCCAATCCCGTTGAGGAGCAGTACTTC CASSLSNPVEEQYF TRBJ2-7 . many TRBV12-3/TRBV12-4
TGTGCCAGCAGCTTGAGCGCCGTGAACCAAGAGACCCAGTACTTC CASSLSAVNQETQYF TRBJ2-5 . many TRBV5-5
TGCAGTGCTAGGGCTAACAGCGGGAGTTTCTACGAGCAGTACTTC CSARANSGSFYEQYF TRBJ2-7 TRBD2 many TRBV20-1
TGTGCCAGCTCGCCTGAGCGCAGGGCGAACACTGAAGCTTTCTTT CASSPERRANTEAFF TRBJ1-1 . . TRBV12-3/TRBV12-4
TGTGCCAGCACACAGACGCAAGAGACCCAGTACTTC CASTQTQETQYF TRBJ2-5 . few TRBV28
TGCGCCAGCAGCGAGACTCCGGGAAGAATCAATGAGCAGTTCTTC CASSETPGRINEQFF TRBJ2-1 . many TRBV5-1
TGCGCCAGCAGCTTGAGGGGTCCCCACGAGCAGTACTTC CASSLRGPHEQYF TRBJ2-7 . . TRBV5-1
TGCGCCAGCAGCCTAACGACTAGCGGGAGGGTCTTCGATACGCAGTATTTT CASSLTTSGRVFDTQYF TRBJ2-3 TRBD2 many TRBV5-1
TGTGCCACCAGTGAAACTACAGGGGACCAGGTTCAGCCCCAGCATTTT CATSETTGDQVQPQHF TRBJ1-5 TRBD1 few TRBV24-1
TGTGCCAGCAGCCGGGGATCGACAGCGTCCGATACGCAGTATTTT CASSRGSTASDTQYF TRBJ2-3 . many TRBV3-1
TGCGCCAGCAGCTTGTTGGACAGTCGAACCGGGGAGCTGTTTTTT CASSLLDSRTGELFF TRBJ2-2 . many TRBV5-1
TGCGCCAGCAGCTCCGGACAGGGGGCGAACACCGGGGAGCTGTTTTTT CASSSGQGANTGELFF TRBJ2-2 TRBD1 many TRBV5-1
TGCAGTGCTAGGTCCGGGACAGGGGGCGCGAAGACCCAGTACTTC CSARSGTGGAKTQYF TRBJ2-5 TRBD1 many TRBV20-1
TGCAGTGCTAGAGTTACAGGGTTTGAAGCTTTCTTT CSARVTGFEAFF TRBJ1-1 . many TRBV20-1
TGTGCCAGCAGTTACTGGCCGGGAGAAGGGAAGGATGAGCAGTTCTTC CASSYWPGEGKDEQFF TRBJ2-1 . many TRBV6-2/TRBV6-3
TGCAGTGCCCCCCGGGGCGACTACAATGAGCAGTTCTTC CSAPRGDYNEQFF TRBJ2-1 . many TRBV20-1
TGTGCCAGCAGATGGGGGAGGCTCCGCAAGGACACGCAGTATTTT CASRWGRLRKDTQYF TRBJ2-3 . . TRBV5-6
TGTGCCATCACAGGGTCTGGAAACACCATATATTTT CAITGSGNTIYF TRBJ1-3 . . TRBV10-3
TGTGCCAGCAGCCCTCTCAAACTTAGTGGACGCTACACCTTC CASSPLKLSGRYTF TRBJ1-2 . many TRBV12-3/TRBV12-4
TGCGCCAGCAGCCCGGTGGGGGGAGGGCGATCCTACGAGCAGTACTTC CASSPVGGGRSYEQYF TRBJ2-7 TRBD2 many TRBV5-1